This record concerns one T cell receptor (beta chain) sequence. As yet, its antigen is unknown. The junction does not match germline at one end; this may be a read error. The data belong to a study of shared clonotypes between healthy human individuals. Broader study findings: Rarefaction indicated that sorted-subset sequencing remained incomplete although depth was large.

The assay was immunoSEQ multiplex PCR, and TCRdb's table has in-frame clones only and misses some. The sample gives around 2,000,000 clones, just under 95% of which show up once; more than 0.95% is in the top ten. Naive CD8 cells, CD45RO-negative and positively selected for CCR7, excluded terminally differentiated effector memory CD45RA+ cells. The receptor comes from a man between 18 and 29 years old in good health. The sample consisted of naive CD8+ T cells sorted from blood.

The CDR3 sequence: CARSGLAGLGSTDTQYF. The CDR3 nucleotides are TGTGCCAGGAGTGGGCTAGCGGGGCTCGGGAGCACAGATACGCAGTATTTT. V usage is TRBV2 and J usage is TRBJ2-3; 9 nucleotides line up with TRBD2. Germline CDR1 SNHLY, CDR2 FYNNEI. The CDR3 is made up of 17 amino acids.